The T cell receptor beta chain described here comes from a study of CD8 T cells in ankylosing spondylitis (dated by TCRdb to 2017 to 2019). For the wider study: T cell receptor beta repertoires were profiled in healthy donors and ankylosing spondylitis patients so that disease-linked TCR variants could be found. The full study cohort was made up of 25 ankylosing spondylitis patients and roughly 98 healthy donors. Peripheral blood samples were taken, and synovial fluid was additionally collected from ankylosing spondylitis patients. Findings and caveats that apply to the study as a whole: The disease-linked clones were reported as significantly enriched in matched synovial fluid samples from ankylosing spondylitis patients. In peripheral blood, the disease-linked clones were found at relatively low frequencies and had a CD8+ phenotype. Blood from ankylosing spondylitis patients appeared to be characterized by a TCR beta motif composed of 7 to 9 highly homologous amino acid variants. Some TCR beta motif variants had previously been reported in synovial fluid and blood of reactive arthritis patients, which suggested common disease-initiation mechanisms.

CDR1 is given as KGHSH and CDR2 as LQKENI, both from the germline V gene. Trimming at the junction amounts to 2 bases on V and 8 bases on J, and the germline ends lie 16 bases apart. The CDR3 holds 14 amino acids from the cysteine to the phenylalanine. The entry retains the CDR3 DNA only, 42 bases that are in frame from base 1. The data were produced on an Illumina HiSeq 2500. Quantitative 5'-RACE with molecular barcodes was the method used to prepare the TCR beta libraries. The original methods were these. Disease-linked TCR variants were identified with a new computational method built on a probabilistic model of VDJ rearrangement. The public reads were reanalyzed by TCRdb: fastp trimming at Q25, MiXCR alignment, in-frame beta chains only. Entries are consolidated by CDR3 protein sequence, retaining the most common genes and DNA. These V and J calls rely on TCRdb rather than the paper's analysis. The sample profile shows 700,000 to 1,000,000 distinct CDR3 sequences; 10% to 15% of them were found once. The ten largest clones capture about 0.49% of the sample.

This clonotype showed up just a few times. No antigen is known for it. Base qualities are missing; no much larger clone stands one base away. The receptor was isolated from a male donor with ankylosing spondylitis. Sequenced: blood, either unsorted or a sorted T cell fraction (not recorded which). The rearranged chain carries TRBV18 and TRBJ2-7, with the D assignment possibly TRBD1 or TRBD2, given 6 matching bases for each. CDR3 region: CASSPRGVIDKQYF. The sequence in DNA is TGTGCCAGCTCACCAAGGGGGGTGATAGACAAGCAGTACTTC.